This T cell receptor beta chain was identified in a study of blood T cell repertoires in COVID-19 (dated by TCRdb to 2020 to 2021). Broadly, across the study: Samples covering the acute and convalescent phases of COVID-19 were provided by collaborators in the United States, Italy and Spain. The prospective study material was composed of cDNA or gDNA derived from T cells, B-cell-depleted T cells, or PBMCs. The dataset comprised deeply sampled blood TCRbeta repertoires from subjects exposed to, actively infected with, or recovered from COVID-19. The repertoires were released in a freely available public database meant as a resource for research on the immune response to SARS-CoV-2. The samples were drawn from the first 160 participants of the ongoing ImmuneRACE study and from 950 to 1,500 subjects provided by 6 global collaborators. Nearly every sample came with metadata listing a de-identified subject ID, COVID-19 status, age in years and sex. Where available, HLA class I and class II types were obtained from metadata supplied by the sample provider rather than from assay-based typing. Broader findings and caveats from the paper: How much clinical and demographic metadata was included differed by source and by participant, and the metadata was provided uncurated.

Relative to germline, V is missing 8 bases and J is missing 6 bases, with 7 bases of the junction outside any gene match. Taken from the germline V gene, the CDR1 and CDR2 loops are MDHEN and SYDVKM. From the cysteine up to the phenylalanine, the CDR3 has a length of 12 residues. Of the read, only the CDR3 DNA is kept; its 36 bases are in frame from base 1. The collaborating institutions used their own protocols to collect whole blood in K2EDTA tubes. Collaborator samples were shipped for TCRbeta analysis as frozen whole blood, isolated PBMCs, or DNA extracted from either sample type. TCRbeta CDR3 regions were amplified from genomic DNA using the immunoSEQ Assay, a bias-controlled multiplex PCR. The authors processed their data as follows. Nucleated cell counts per sample were estimated from amplification of reference gene primers within the assay. Sequence reads were collapsed and filtered to measure the absolute abundance of every unique TCRbeta CDR3 rearrangement. Productive Simpson clonality was computed per sample as the square root of Simpson's diversity index over productive rearrangements. In TCRdb, the immuneACCESS table is reduced to in-frame sequences with V and J assigned. These tables do not hold every clone; where another copy was compared, an unresolved V gene accounts for under half, and the others remain unexplained. That table furnishes V, J and clone size, whereas the DNA furnished D and trimming. Counted in this sample were around 170,000 clones; over 80% of them appeared once. The top ten clones comprise 5.5% to 7.5% of the sample.

As concerns this clone: There is no known antigen for this receptor. Base qualities were left out, and no much larger clone turns up one base away.

This TCR derives from a woman aged 40 to 55 with acute or convalescent COVID-19. The chain couples TRBV28 to TRBJ2-7, and TRBD1 matches 7 of the central bases. Sequencing was done on a sample of peripheral blood. The CDR3 in this case is CASRDRPFEQYF. In nucleotides, the sequence is TGTGCCAGCCGGGACAGACCTTTCGAGCAGTACTTC.